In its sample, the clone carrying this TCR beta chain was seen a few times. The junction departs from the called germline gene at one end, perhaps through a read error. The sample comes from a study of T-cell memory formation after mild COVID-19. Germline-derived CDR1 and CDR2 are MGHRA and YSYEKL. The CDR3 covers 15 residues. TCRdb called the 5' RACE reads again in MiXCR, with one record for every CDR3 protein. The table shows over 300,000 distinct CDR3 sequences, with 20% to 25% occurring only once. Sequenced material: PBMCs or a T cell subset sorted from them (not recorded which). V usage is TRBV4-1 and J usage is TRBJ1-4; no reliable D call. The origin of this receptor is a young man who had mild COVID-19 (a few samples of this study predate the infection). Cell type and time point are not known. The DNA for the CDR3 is TGCGCCAGCAGCCCCCCCGGTGGACGCAATGAGAAACTGTTTTTT. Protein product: CASSPPGGRNEKLFF.